Listed here are 14 T cell receptor beta chains from one sample, sequenced in a study of Ad26.COV2.S vaccination and SARS-CoV-2 variants. This table comes from immunoSEQ multiplex PCR, and its TCRdb copy is limited to in-frame clones, with some not included. The profile shows some 640,000 clones, roughly nine tenths of them singletons. The treatment was: around 19 received Ad26.COV2.S at low or high dose, single or two shots; 5 received placebo; per-sample allocation not given. The study sampled participants on day 63 after the first vaccine or placebo injection. The sequences come from peripheral blood, collected in a trial of Ad26.COV2.S vaccine versus placebo. The receptors shown here come from a person between 18 and 59 years old who received the Ad26.COV2.S COVID-19 vaccine or a placebo.

About this clone itself: The same CDR3 arises from other DNA sequences in this sample as well. This chain connects TRBV19 to TRBJ1-3, with unresolved D. Germline V gene sequence: CDR1 LNHDA, CDR2 SQIVND (reference sequence). Trimming left V 1 base short and J 4 bases short, with 8 bases between. The CDR3 sequence is 14 residues long. The CDR3 protein is CASSIATGGNTIYF. The CDR3 DNA is TGTGCCAGTAGTATAGCAACGGGCGGAAACACCATATATTTT.

This chain uses TRBV15 with TRBJ2-5, with TRBD2 matching 7 bases. The CDR3 has 16 residues. The trim removed 0 bases at V and 5 bases at J, leaving 9 bases unmatched. CDR1 is LNHNV and CDR2 is YYDKDF in the germline V gene (reference sequence). CDR3 residues: CATSRDPQGGLETQYF. The CDR3 DNA reads as TGTGCCACCAGCAGAGATCCGCAGGGAGGGTTGGAGACCCAGTACTTC.

This clone occurred once. V gene TRBV9 combines with J gene TRBJ2-1; 9 bases match TRBD2. Trimming took 0 bases from V and 0 from J; bases not matched to a gene: 4. Germline lookup yields CDR1 SGDLS and CDR2 YYNGEE. The CDR3 sequence is 17 residues long. The CDR3: CASSVVPSGNSYNEQFF. As DNA, the CDR3 is TGTGCCAGCAGCGTAGTTCCTAGCGGGAACTCCTACAATGAGCAGTTCTTC. Full variable domain (outside the CDR3, taken from reference TRBV9 and TRBJ2-1): DSGVTQTPKHLITATGQRVTLRCSPRSGDLSVYWYQQSLDQGLQFLIQYYNGEERAKGNILERFSAQQFPDLHSELNLSSLELGDSALYFCASSVVPSGNSYNEQFFGPGTRLTVL.

V usage is TRBV18 and J usage is TRBJ2-1; D is possibly TRBD1 (5 bases). The CDR3 runs to 12 residues. Trimming stripped 2 bases from V and 10 bases from J, with 9 bases between. The V gene's germline CDR1 is KGHSH and CDR2 LQKENI. The CDR3 coding sequence is TGTGCCAGCTCACCAGACAGTAACGAGCAGTTCTTC. Its protein is CASSPDSNEQFF.

V gene TRBV2 combines with J gene TRBJ1-5; D unresolved. The length of the CDR3 is 13 residues. V was clipped by 1 base and J by 6 bases, with 7 bases between them. The V gene's germline CDR1 is SNHLY and CDR2 FYNNEI. This CDR3 is CASSEELGQPQHF. In nucleotides, the CDR3 is TGTGCCAGCAGTGAAGAACTTGGTCAGCCCCAGCATTTT.

V gene TRBV18 combines with J gene TRBJ1-1; D remains ambiguous. The germline V and J ends were trimmed by 4 bases and 6 bases, with 6 bases remaining between them. The CDR3 runs 11 residues. Germline V lookup: CDR1 KGHSH, CDR2 LQKENI. The CDR3 here is CASSQNSEAFF. The CDR3 coding sequence is TGTGCCAGCTCACAAAACTCTGAAGCTTTCTTT.

This chain's CDR3 is CASSTRTGHAVTEAFF. The CDR3 nucleotides read TGTGCCAGCAGCACGCGAACCGGACACGCAGTGACTGAAGCTTTCTTT. The rearrangement uses TRBV5-8 and TRBJ1-1; weak D call: TRBD1 (5 bases). Germline values: CDR1 SGHTS, CDR2 YDEGEE. This CDR3 is built from 16 residues. Trimming took off 4 bases at V and 5 bases at J, with 21 bases between the two ends.

The rearrangement links TRBV7-6 to TRBJ1-2, with no clear D. CDR3 size: 13 residues. CDR1 is SGHVS and CDR2 is FNYEAQ in the germline V gene. The V end lost 1 base, the J end lost 3 bases, and 6 bases lay between the germline ends. CDR3 loop: CASSLVLDYGYTF. CDR3 DNA sequence: TGTGCCAGCAGCTTAGTCCTAGACTATGGCTACACCTTC.

The chain links TRBV7-6 to TRBJ1-6; 9 nucleotides align to TRBD1. CDR3 length equals 16 residues. The V segment lost 6 bases and the J segment 7 bases; nucleotides outside the gene matches: 10. Germline V gene lookup returns CDR1 SGHVS and CDR2 FNYEAQ. The CDR3 sequence: CASRPGPGQGNSPLHF. The CDR3 DNA follows: TGTGCCAGCAGACCTGGTCCGGGACAGGGAAATTCACCCCTCCACTTT.

This clone was observed once. This chain connects TRBV6-5 to TRBJ1-2; 7 positions match TRBD1. With V trimmed by 6 bases and J by 12 bases, 13 bases remained unmatched. The CDR3 loop spans 13 amino acids. Germline CDR1 MNHEY, CDR2 SVGAGI. CDR3 region: CASSRGGQGGHTF. For the CDR3, the DNA is TGTGCCAGCAGCCGTGGGGGCCAGGGGGGACACACCTTC.

The chain links TRBV13 to TRBJ1-5, with 8 nucleotides matching TRBD1. Trimming at V came to 4 bases and at J to 3 bases, leaving 5 bases not matched to a gene. CDR3 size: 15 residues. In germline, CDR1 is PRHDT, CDR2 FYEKMQ (reference sequence). The DNA for the CDR3 is TGTGCCAGCAGCTCGGGACAGGCCAACAATCAGCCCCAGCATTTT. Amino acid sequence: CASSSGQANNQPQHF.

This clone appeared a few times. The chain combines TRBV6-5 with TRBJ2-5; D perhaps matches TRBD1 (7 bases). CDR3 size: 13 residues. Trimming took off 8 bases at V and 6 bases at J, with 16 bases between the two ends. Germline CDR1 MNHEY, CDR2 SVGAGI. CDR3 DNA sequence: TGTGCCAGCCAACGCTCAGGGGGGCAGACCCAGTACTTC. As protein: CASQRSGGQTQYF.

J is TRBJ1-1 and V is TRBV12-3 or TRBV12-4; D is unclear. Trimming shortened V by 3 bases and J by 7 bases, and 9 bases separated the two germline ends. CDR3 length: 12 residues. CDR3 residues: CASSFRSIEAFF. CDR3 nucleotide sequence: TGTGCCAGCAGTTTTAGGTCAATTGAAGCTTTCTTT.

J is TRBJ2-5 and V is TRBV29-1; TRBD1 matches at 10 bases. The CDR3 runs to 14 residues. With V trimmed by 7 bases and J by 2 bases, 7 bases remained unmatched. Germline loops: CDR1 SQVTM, CDR2 ANQGSEA. Written as DNA, the CDR3 is TGCAGCGCCTCCGGGACAGGGGAACAAGAGACCCAGTACTTC. Translating it yields CSASGTGEQETQYF.